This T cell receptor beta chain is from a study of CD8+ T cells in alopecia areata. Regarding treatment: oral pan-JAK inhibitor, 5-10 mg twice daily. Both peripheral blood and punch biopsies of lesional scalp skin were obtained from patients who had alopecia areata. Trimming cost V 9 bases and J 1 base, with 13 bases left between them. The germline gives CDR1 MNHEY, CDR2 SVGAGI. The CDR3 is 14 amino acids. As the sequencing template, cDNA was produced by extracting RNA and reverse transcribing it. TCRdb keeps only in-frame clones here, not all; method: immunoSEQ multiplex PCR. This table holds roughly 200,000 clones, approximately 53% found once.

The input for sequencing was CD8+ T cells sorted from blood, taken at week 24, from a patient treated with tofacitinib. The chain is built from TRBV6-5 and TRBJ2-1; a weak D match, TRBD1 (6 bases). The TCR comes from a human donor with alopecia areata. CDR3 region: CASTGSASYNEQFF. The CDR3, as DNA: TGTGCCAGTACAGGGTCTGCGTCCTACAATGAGCAGTTCTTC.